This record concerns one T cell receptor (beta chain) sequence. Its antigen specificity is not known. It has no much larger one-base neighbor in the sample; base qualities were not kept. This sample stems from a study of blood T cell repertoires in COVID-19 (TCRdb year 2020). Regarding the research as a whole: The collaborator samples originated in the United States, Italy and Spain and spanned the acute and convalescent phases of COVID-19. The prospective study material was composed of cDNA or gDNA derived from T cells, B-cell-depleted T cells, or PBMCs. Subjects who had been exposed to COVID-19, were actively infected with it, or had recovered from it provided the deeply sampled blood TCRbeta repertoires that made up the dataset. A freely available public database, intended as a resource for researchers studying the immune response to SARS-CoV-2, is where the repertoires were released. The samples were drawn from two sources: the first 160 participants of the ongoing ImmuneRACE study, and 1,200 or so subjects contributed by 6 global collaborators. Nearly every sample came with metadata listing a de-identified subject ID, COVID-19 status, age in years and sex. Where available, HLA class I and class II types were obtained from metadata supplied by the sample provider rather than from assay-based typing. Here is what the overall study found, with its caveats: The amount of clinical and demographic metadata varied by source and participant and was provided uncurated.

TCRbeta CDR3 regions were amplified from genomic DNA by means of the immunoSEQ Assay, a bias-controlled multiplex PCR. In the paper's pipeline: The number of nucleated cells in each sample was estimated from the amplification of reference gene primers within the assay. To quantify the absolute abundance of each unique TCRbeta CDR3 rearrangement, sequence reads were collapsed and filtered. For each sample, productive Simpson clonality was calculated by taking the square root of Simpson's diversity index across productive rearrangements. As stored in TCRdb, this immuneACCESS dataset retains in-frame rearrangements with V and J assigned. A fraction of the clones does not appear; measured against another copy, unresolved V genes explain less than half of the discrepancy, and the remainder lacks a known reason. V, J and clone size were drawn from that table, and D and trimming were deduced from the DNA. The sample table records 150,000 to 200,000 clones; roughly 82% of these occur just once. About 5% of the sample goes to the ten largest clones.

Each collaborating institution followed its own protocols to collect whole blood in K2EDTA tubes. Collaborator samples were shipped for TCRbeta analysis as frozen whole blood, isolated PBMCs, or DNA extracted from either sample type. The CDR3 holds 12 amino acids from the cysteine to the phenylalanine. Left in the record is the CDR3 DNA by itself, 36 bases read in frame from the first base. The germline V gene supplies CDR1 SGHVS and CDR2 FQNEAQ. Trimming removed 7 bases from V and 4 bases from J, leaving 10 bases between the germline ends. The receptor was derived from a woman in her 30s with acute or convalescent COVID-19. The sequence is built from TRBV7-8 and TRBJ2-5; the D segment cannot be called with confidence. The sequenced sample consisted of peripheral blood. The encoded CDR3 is CASNLFGETQYF. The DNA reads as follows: TGTGCCAGCAACCTATTCGGAGAGACCCAGTACTTC. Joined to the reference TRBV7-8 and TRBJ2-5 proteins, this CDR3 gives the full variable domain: GAGVSQSPRYKVAKRGQDVALRCDPISGHVSLFWYQQALGQGPEFLTYFQNEAQLDKSGLPSDRFFAERPEGSVSTLKIQRTQQEDSAVYLCASNLFGETQYFGPGTRLLVL.